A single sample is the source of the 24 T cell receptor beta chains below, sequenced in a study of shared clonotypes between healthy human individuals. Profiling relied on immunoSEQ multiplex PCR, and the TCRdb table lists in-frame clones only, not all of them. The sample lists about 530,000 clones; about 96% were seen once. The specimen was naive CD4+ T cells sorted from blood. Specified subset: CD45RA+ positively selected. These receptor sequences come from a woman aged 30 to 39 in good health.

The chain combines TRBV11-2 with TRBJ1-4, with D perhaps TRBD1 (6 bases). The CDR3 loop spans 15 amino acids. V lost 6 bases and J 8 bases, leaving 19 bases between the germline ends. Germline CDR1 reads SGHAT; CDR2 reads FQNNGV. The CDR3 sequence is CASSINPGAYEKLFF. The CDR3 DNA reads TGTGCCAGCAGTATAAATCCGGGGGCCTACGAAAAACTGTTTTTT. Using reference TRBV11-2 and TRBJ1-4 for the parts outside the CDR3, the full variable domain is EAGVAQSPRYKIIEKRQSVAFWCNPISGHATLYWYQQILGQGPKLLIQFQNNGVVDDSQLPKDRFSAERLKGVDSTLKIQPAKLEDSAVYLCASSINPGAYEKLFFGSGTQLSVL.

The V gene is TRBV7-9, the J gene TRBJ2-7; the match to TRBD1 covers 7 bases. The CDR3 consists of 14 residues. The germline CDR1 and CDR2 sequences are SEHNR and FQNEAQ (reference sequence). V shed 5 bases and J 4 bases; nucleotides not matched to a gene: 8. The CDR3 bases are TGTGCCAGCAGCCTTACAGGGGTATGGTACGAGCAGTACTTC. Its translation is CASSLTGVWYEQYF.

The CDR3 region is CASSGGGTSWYEQYF. The CDR3 DNA reads as TGTGCCAGCAGCGGAGGGGGGACAAGTTGGTACGAGCAGTACTTC. The chain combines TRBV5-4 with TRBJ2-7; the D gene could be TRBD1 or TRBD2 (6 bases each). Looked up from germline, CDR1 is SGHNT and CDR2 is YYREEE (reference sequence). Trimming pared 4 bases from V and 4 bases from J, leaving 18 bases between. The CDR3 runs 15 residues.

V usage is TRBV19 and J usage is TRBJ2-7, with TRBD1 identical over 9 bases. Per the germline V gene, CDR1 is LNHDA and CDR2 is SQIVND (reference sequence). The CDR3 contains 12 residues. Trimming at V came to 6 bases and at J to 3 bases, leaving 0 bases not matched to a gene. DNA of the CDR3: TGTGCCAGTAGGGGACAGGGCTACGAGCAGTACTTC. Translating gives CASRGQGYEQYF. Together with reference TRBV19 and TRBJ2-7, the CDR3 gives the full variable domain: DGGITQSPKYLFRKEGQNVTLSCEQNLNHDAMYWYRQDPGQGLRLIYYSQIVNDFQKGDIAEGYSVSREKKESFPLTVTSAQKNPTAFYLCASRGQGYEQYFGPGTRLTVT.

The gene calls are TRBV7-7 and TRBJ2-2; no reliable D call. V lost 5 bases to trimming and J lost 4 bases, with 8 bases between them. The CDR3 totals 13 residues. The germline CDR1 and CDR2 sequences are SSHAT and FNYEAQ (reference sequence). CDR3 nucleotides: TGTGCCAGCAGCCCTGCCGGCACCGGGGAGCTGTTTTTT. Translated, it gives CASSPAGTGELFF.

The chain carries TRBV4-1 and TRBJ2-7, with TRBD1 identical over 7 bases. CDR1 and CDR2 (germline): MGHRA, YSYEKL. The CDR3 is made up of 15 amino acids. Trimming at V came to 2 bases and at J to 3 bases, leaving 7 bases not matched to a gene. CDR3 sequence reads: CASSQPRGGGYEQYF. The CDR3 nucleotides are TGCGCCAGCAGCCAACCTAGAGGGGGCGGCTACGAGCAGTACTTC.

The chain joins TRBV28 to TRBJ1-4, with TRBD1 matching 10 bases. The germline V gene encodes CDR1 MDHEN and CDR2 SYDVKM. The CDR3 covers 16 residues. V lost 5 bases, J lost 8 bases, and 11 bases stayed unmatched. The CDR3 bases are TGTGCCAGCAGTATCCCGGGACAGGGGACAGGGGAAAAACTGTTTTTT. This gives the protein CASSIPGQGTGEKLFF.

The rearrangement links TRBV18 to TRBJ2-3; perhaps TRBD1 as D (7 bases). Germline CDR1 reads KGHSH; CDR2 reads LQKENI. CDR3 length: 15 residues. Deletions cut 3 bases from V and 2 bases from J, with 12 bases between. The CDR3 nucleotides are TGTGCCAGCTCACCGCGGGACAGAAACACAGATACGCAGTATTTT. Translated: CASSPRDRNTDTQYF.

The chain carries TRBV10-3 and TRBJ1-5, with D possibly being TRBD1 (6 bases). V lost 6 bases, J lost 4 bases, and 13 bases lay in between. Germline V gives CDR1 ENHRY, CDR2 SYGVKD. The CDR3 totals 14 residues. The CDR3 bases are TGTGCCATCAGCCAGGGGCAGGGAAATCAGCCCCAGCATTTT. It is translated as CAISQGQGNQPQHF.

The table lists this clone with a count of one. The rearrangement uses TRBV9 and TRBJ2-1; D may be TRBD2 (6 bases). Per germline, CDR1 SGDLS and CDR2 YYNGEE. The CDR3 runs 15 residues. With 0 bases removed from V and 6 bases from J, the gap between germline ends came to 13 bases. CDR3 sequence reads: CASSVGAGRPNEQFF. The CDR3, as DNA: TGTGCCAGCAGCGTAGGGGCGGGAAGGCCCAATGAGCAGTTCTTC.

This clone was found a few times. The CDR3 loop is CASSLGQPHEKLFF. In DNA form, the CDR3 reads TGTGCCAGCAGCCTGGGACAGCCTCATGAAAAACTGTTTTTT. The chain employs TRBV7-9 and TRBJ1-4; 7 bases align to TRBD1. CDR1 and CDR2 (germline): SEHNR, FQNEAQ (reference sequence). The CDR3 runs 14 residues. V lost 5 bases, J lost 6 bases, and 6 bases stayed unmatched.

The CDR3 bases are TGTGCCAGCAGCTTAGCGCTGTCAGGGCAGCCCCAGCATTTT. Encoded protein: CASSLALSGQPQHF. The V and J genes are TRBV7-2 and TRBJ1-5; maybe TRBD1 (5 bases). CDR3 length: 14 amino acids. Germline V lookup: CDR1 SGHTA, CDR2 FQGNSA. Trimming shortened V by 0 bases and J by 7 bases, and 10 bases separated the two germline ends.

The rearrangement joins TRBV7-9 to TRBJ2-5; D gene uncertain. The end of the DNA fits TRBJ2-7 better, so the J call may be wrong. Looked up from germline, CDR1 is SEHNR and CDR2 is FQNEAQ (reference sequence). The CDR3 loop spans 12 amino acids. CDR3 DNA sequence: TGTGCCAGCAGTTCACCCTCCTACGAGCAGTACTTC. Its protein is CASSSPSYEQYF.

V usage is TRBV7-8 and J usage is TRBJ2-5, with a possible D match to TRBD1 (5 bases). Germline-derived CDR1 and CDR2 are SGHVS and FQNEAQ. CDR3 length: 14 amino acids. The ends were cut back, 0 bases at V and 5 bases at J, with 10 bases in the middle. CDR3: CASSLAGASETQYF. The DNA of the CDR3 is TGTGCCAGCAGCTTAGCTGGGGCCTCGGAGACCCAGTACTTC.

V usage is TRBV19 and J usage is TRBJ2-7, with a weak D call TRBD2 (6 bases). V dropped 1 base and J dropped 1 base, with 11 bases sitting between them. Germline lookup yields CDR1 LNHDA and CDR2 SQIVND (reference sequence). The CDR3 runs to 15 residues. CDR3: CASSIGKRASYEQYF. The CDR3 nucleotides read TGTGCCAGTAGTATAGGCAAGCGGGCGTCCTACGAGCAGTACTTC. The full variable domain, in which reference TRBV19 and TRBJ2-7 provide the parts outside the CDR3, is DGGITQSPKYLFRKEGQNVTLSCEQNLNHDAMYWYRQDPGQGLRLIYYSQIVNDFQKGDIAEGYSVSREKKESFPLTVTSAQKNPTAFYLCASSIGKRASYEQYFGPGTRLTVT.

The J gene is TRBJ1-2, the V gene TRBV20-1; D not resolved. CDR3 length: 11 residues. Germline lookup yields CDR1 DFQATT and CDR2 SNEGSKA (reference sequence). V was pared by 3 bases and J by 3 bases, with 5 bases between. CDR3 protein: CSARRDYGYTF. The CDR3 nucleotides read TGCAGTGCTAGGCGGGACTATGGCTACACCTTC.

The CDR3 DNA reads TGTGCCAGCTCACCTATGGGACAGTGGCCTGGGGGGCAGTTCTTC. Its translation: CASSPMGQWPGGQFF. V usage is TRBV18 and J usage is TRBJ2-1; 7 positions agree with TRBD1. V dropped 3 bases and J dropped 12; count of bases not matched to a gene: 14. The CDR3 runs to 15 residues. Germline CDR1 is KGHSH and CDR2 is LQKENI. Looking up the rest from reference TRBV18 and TRBJ2-1 gives the full variable domain: NAGVMQNPRHLVRRRGQEARLRCSPMKGHSHVYWYRQLPEEGLKFMVYLQKENIIDESGMPKERFSAEFPKEGPSILRIQQVVRGDSAAYFCASSPMGQWPGGQFFGPGTRLTVL.

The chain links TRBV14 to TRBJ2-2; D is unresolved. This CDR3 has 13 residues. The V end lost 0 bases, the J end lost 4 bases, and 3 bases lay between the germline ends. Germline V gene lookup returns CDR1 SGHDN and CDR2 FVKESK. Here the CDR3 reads CASSQDLTGELFF. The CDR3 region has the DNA TGTGCCAGCAGCCAAGATCTCACCGGGGAGCTGTTTTTT.

In nucleotides, the CDR3 is TGTGCCAGCAGTACAACAGGGGCTGGAAACACCATATATTTT. It is translated as CASSTTGAGNTIYF. V gene TRBV27 combines with J gene TRBJ1-3; 7 bases agree with TRBD1. Per the germline V gene, CDR1 is MNHEY and CDR2 is SMNVEV (reference sequence). CDR3 length: 14 residues. V lost 5 bases to trimming and J lost 2 bases; unmatched junction nucleotides: 3.

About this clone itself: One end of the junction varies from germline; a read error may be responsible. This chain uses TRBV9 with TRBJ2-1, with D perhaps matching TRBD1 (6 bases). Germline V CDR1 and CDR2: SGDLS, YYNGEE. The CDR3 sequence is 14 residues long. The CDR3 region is CATSIPAEGGEQFF. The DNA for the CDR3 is TGTGCCACCAGCATACCAGCGGAAGGGGGTGAGCAGTTCTTC.

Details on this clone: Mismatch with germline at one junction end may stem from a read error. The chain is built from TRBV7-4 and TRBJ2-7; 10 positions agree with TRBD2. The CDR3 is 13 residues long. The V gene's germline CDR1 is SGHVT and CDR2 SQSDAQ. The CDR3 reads CASSVAGGGEQYF. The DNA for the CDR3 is TGTGCCAGCAGCGTAGCGGGAGGCGGCGAGCAGTACTTC. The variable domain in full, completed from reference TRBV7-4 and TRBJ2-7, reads GAGVSQSPRYKVAKRGRDVALRCDSISGHVTLYWYRQTLGQGSEVLTYSQSDAQRDKSGRPSGRFSAERPERSVSTLKIQRTEQGDSAVYLCASSVAGGGEQYFGPGTRLTVT.

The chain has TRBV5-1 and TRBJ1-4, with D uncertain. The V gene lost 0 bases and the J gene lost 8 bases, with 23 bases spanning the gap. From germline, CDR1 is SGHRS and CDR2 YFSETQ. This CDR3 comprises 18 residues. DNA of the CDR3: TGCGCCAGCAGCTTGGGGCCTGATACGAAGATTTTGTGGGAAAAACTGTTTTTT. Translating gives CASSLGPDTKILWEKLFF.

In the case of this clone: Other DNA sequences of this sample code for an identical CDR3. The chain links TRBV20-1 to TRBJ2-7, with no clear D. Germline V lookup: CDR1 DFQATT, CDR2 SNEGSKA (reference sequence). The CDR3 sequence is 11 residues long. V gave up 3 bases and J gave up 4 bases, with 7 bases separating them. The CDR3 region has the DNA TGCAGTGCTAGTGGGTCGTACGAGCAGTACTTC. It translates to CSASGSYEQYF.

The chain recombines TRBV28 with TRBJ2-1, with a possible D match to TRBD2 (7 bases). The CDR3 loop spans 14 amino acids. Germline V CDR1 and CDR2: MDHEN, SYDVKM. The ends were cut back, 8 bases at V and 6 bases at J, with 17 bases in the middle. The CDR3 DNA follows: TGTGCCAGCGGGAGGGGGAGGGCCGTCAATGAGCAGTTCTTC. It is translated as CASGRGRAVNEQFF.